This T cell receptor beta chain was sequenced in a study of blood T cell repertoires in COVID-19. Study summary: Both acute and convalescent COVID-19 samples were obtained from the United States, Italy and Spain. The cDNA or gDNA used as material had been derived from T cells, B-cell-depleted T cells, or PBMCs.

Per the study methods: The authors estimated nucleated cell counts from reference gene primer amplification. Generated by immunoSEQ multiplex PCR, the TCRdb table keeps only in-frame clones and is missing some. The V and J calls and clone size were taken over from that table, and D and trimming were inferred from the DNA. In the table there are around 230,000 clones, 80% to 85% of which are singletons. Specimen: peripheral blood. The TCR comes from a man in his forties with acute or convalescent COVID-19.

The CDR3 loop reads CAWSVGTVNNEQFF. DNA for the CDR3: TGTGCCTGGAGTGTAGGGACAGTGAATAATGAGCAGTTCTTC. V gene TRBV30 combines with J gene TRBJ2-1; the match to TRBD1 covers 7 bases. V lost 0 bases to trimming and J lost 7 bases; unmatched junction nucleotides: 6. The CDR3 has 14 residues. Per the germline V gene, CDR1 is GTSNPN and CDR2 is SVGIG (reference sequence).